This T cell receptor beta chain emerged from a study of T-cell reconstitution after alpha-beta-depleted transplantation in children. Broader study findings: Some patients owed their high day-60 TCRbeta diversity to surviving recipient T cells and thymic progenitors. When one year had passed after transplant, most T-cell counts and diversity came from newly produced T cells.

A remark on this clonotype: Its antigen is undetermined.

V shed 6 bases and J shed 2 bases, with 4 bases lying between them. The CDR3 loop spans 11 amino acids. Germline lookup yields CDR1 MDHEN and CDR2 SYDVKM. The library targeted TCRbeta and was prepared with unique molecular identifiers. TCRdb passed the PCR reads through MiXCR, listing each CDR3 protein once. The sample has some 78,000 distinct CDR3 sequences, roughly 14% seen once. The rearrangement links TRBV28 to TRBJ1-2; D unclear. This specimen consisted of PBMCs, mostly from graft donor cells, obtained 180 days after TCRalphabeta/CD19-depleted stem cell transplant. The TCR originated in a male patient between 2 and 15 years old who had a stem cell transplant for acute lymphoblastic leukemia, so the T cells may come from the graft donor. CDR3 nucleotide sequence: TGTGCCAGCAGGGGGAACTATGGCTACACCTTC. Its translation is CASRGNYGYTF.